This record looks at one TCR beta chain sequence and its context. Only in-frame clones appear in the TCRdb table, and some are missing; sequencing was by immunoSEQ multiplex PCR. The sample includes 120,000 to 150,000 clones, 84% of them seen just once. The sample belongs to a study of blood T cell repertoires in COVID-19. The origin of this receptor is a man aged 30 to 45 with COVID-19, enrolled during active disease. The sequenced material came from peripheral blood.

The DNA for the CDR3 is TGTGCCAGTACCCGACAGGACCCAGGAAACACCATATATTTT. It translates to CASTRQDPGNTIYF. V and J are TRBV19 and TRBJ1-3; D is perhaps TRBD1 (6 bases). Germline V gives CDR1 LNHDA, CDR2 SQIVND (reference sequence). The V end lost 7 bases, the J end lost 4 bases, and 14 bases lay between the germline ends. The CDR3 sequence is 14 residues long.